This TCR beta chain is drawn from a study of T-cell reconstitution after alpha-beta-depleted transplantation in children. During its preparation, the TCRbeta library received unique molecular identifiers. Using its own MiXCR run on the PCR reads, TCRdb lists one record per CDR3 protein. The sample includes about 370,000 distinct CDR3 sequences, roughly 22% of them seen just once. The germline gives CDR1 SGHRS, CDR2 YFSETQ. The length of the CDR3 is 14 residues. Trimming removed 5 bases from V and 2 bases from J, with 12 bases in between. The gene calls are TRBV5-1 and TRBJ2-3; D gene uncertain. Sequenced material: PBMCs from the stem cell graft donor, taken from the stem cell graft. This TCR was recovered from a human donor who donated a stem cell graft to a child with acute myeloid leukemia. Written as DNA, the CDR3 is TGCGCCAGCAGATCTGGTCAAAACACAGATACGCAGTATTTT. This sequence encodes CASRSGQNTDTQYF.